This T cell receptor (beta chain) originates from a study of monozygotic twins with inflammatory bowel disease (dated by TCRdb to between 2018 and 2021). A note on the overall study: The complete study included about 28 monozygotic twin pairs: 19 IBD-discordant Danish pairs and nine German pairs, of which four were IBD-concordant and five were IBD-discordant. The search for disease-associated traits relied mainly on comparing, within discordant pairs, IBD patients with their genetically identical healthy co-twins. Each individual had, on average, about 151 000 unique TCRalpha sequences and 181 000 unique TCRbeta sequences available for analysis.

Remarks on this clonotype: Its antigen specificity is not known.

As encoded in the germline V gene (reference sequence), CDR1 is LNHNV while CDR2 is YYDKDF. The cysteine opens and the phenylalanine closes a CDR3 of 14 amino acids. No DNA is given. Library preparation employed 5' RACE. Preparation of each TCR library used roughly 3,300 ng of total RNA. cDNA was synthesized with SMARTScribe reverse transcriptase in eight separate reactions per sample. During cDNA synthesis, template switching was used to introduce unique molecular identifiers that contained a 6-nucleotide sample barcode. Amplification of TCRalpha and TCRbeta cDNA involved two nested PCRs of approximately 16 and 10 cycles, and each PCR was followed by bead purification. Before amplification, cDNA was treated with uracil DNA-glycosylase and purified using the QIAquick PCR purification kit. The second PCR was the step at which Illumina TruSeq-compatible adapters and sample-specific barcodes were added. TapeStation and Qubit were used to check library quality and concentration, and 5 to 6.5 ng of each library went into the pool. The pooled libraries were sequenced with 2 x 100 bp reads and custom sequencing primers on an Illumina HiSeq2500 single-index Rapid Run. The original pipeline was this. UMI-based consensus assembly with MiGEC version 1.2.6 was used to correct PCR and sequencing errors. V(D)J alignment, clonotype assembly and CDR3 extraction were performed with MiXCR version 2.1.1. Normalisation of gene usage, clonotype sharing and MAIT/NKT TCR abundance was achieved by analysing the top 1000, 10 000 and 20 000 clonotypes per sample. After downsampling to 27 000 UMIs, diversity was calculated as the inverse Simpson index using the vegan R package. Paired Mann-Whitney U tests were applied to discordant twin pairs, with Benjamini-Hochberg correction for multiple testing. TCRdb reprocessed the reads; each CDR3 protein sequence makes one entry, and DNA is unavailable. TCRdb's processing, not the authors' own work, is the source of the V and J calls. The table for this sample shows a few hundred thousand distinct CDR3 sequences. The ten largest clones capture 2.5% to 3% of the sample.

From each donor, a 2.5 ml peripheral blood sample was drawn into PAXgene tubes and stored at -80 degrees C. Without T cell sorting, total RNA was isolated from whole blood using the PAXgene blood miRNA kit on an automated QIAcube. Deep TCRalpha and TCRbeta repertoire profiling with unique molecular barcoding was performed on peripheral blood of monozygotic twin pairs concordant or discordant for inflammatory bowel disease. Smoking habits were recorded for all twin pairs, with individuals classified as current, former or never smokers. Results the study describes overall, beyond this receptor: A decrease in TCRbeta repertoire diversity, as measured by inverse Simpson index, was observed in IBD patients compared with their healthy co-twins. Repertoire similarity did not differ between concordant and discordant twins, which could be due to limited statistical power. No single strong signal or clonotype linked to IBD turned up in the results, so the idea that one exists was not supported. Fewer clonotypes were shared with other individuals by IBD patients than by healthy twins, most markedly in patients showing signs of disease activity. Different T cell subtypes could not be distinguished in the analysis. Because patients received different immunosuppressive treatments, the repertoires may have picked up extra background noise and variability between individuals.

Input material: blood. This TCR was recovered from a human donor with ulcerative colitis or Crohn's disease, or a healthy co-twin of an affected twin (not recorded which). The receptor chain draws on TRBV15 and TRBJ1-1; TCRdb proposes TRBD1, but this gene call is untestable without DNA. The CDR3 region reads CATSRDQGHTEAFF.